This TCR beta chain is drawn from a study of blood T cell repertoires in COVID-19. The wider study: COVID-19 samples from acute and convalescent phases originated in the United States, Italy and Spain. PBMCs, B-cell-depleted T cells, or T cells were the source of the cDNA or gDNA that made up the material.

Germline CDR1 and CDR2: LGHDT and YNNKEL (reference sequence). Trimming pared 2 bases from V and 1 base from J, leaving 5 bases between. The CDR3 is made up of 13 amino acids. As originally analysed: Nucleated cell number was recorded as an estimate derived from reference gene primer amplification. Clones were read by immunoSEQ multiplex PCR, and TCRdb kept only the in-frame ones, dropping some. V, J and clone size are those of that table, while D and trimming were read from the DNA. The sample has approximately 150,000 clones, around 88% seen once. The chain joins TRBV3-1 (or the pseudogene TRBV3-2) to TRBJ1-1; no clear D gene. Sequencing was carried out using peripheral blood. This TCR derives from an older woman with acute or convalescent COVID-19. The CDR3: CASSQRANTEAFF. CDR3 sequence (DNA): TGTGCCAGCAGCCAACGAGCGAACACTGAAGCTTTCTTT.